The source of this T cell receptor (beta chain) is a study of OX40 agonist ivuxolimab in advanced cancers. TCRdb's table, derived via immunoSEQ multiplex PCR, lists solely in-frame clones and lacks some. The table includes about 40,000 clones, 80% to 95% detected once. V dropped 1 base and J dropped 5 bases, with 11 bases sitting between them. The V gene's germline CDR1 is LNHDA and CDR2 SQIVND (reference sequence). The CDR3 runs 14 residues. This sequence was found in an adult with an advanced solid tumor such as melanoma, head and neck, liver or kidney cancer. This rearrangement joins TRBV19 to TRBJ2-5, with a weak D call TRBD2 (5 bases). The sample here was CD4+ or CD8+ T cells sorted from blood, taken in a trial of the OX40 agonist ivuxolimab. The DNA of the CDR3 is TGTGCCAGTAGTATAGGGGGTAGAGGGGAGACCCAGTACTTC. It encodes CASSIGGRGETQYF.